The 18 T cell receptor beta chains listed next were all sequenced from one sample in a study of early T cells in non-severe SARS-CoV-2 infection. TCRdb redid the calling of the 5' RACE reads with MiXCR, one entry per CDR3 protein. In the table there are roughly 28,000 distinct CDR3 sequences, 4% to 5.5% of which are singletons. Source material: whole blood. Source of these receptors: an adult who was a healthcare worker with PCR-confirmed SARS-CoV-2 infection or an uninfected control (not recorded which).

This clonotype was counted many times. CDR3 in DNA: TGTGCCAGCAGTGAATGGCTTAGAGAGACCCAGTACTTC. Amino acid sequence: CASSEWLRETQYF. This chain joins TRBV25-1 and TRBJ2-5; no reliable D call. Trimming removed 1 base at V and 4 bases at J, with 7 bases between. The CDR3 consists of 13 residues. Germline CDR1 is MGHDK and CDR2 is SYGVNS.

Only a few counts were recorded for this clonotype. The chain links TRBV27 to TRBJ1-2, with 8 bases that match TRBD1. Trimming cost V 7 bases and J 5 bases; bases outside gene matches: 9. This CDR3 comprises 14 residues. Germline V gene sequence: CDR1 MNHEY, CDR2 SMNVEV (reference sequence). DNA of the CDR3: TGTGCCAGCAAGCCCGCAGGGGGCATGTATGGCTACACCTTC. This encodes CASKPAGGMYGYTF.

This clonotype was counted many times. The CDR3 coding sequence is TGTGCCAGCAGTTACTCGTGGGGGTACGGGTACGAGCAGTACTTC. Translating gives CASSYSWGYGYEQYF. J is TRBJ2-7 and V is TRBV6-5; D tentatively fits TRBD1 or TRBD2 (5 bases each). V shed 0 bases and J shed 4 bases, with 13 bases lying between them. From germline, CDR1 is MNHEY and CDR2 SVGAGI. The CDR3 runs 15 residues.

This clonotype appeared many times. The CDR3 loop reads CATSDTGLGVNQPQHF. CDR3 nucleotide sequence: TGTGCCACCAGTGATACAGGCCTGGGGGTCAATCAGCCCCAGCATTTT. The genes are TRBV24-1 and TRBJ1-5; TRBD1 might be the D (5 bases). Germline V CDR1 and CDR2: KGHDR, SFDVKD. V lost 3 bases, J lost 3 bases, and 14 bases lay in between. This CDR3 has 16 amino acids.

By sample share, this clonotype is medium-sized (0.01 to 0.1%). The chain is built from TRBV7-9 and TRBJ1-1; D is undetermined. The germline V gene encodes CDR1 SEHNR and CDR2 FQNEAQ (reference sequence). The V and J ends lost 2 bases and 3 bases respectively, with 4 bases between them. The CDR3 has 12 amino acids. CDR3: CASSLIDTEAFF. In DNA, the CDR3 is TGTGCCAGCAGCTTAATTGACACTGAAGCTTTCTTT.

This clonotype was counted at least ten times. The chain is built from TRBV12-3 or TRBV12-4 and TRBJ2-2, with TRBD2 as a possible D gene (5 bases). Trimming cost V 3 bases and J 5 bases, with 16 bases left between them. The CDR3 covers 16 residues. In nucleotides, the CDR3 is TGTGCCAGCAGTTTCCTACGCGGTCGGGGAACCGGGGAGCTGTTTTTT. Protein: CASSFLRGRGTGELFF.

This clonotype showed up many times. CDR3 protein: CASSLKFQETQYF. As DNA, the CDR3 is TGTGCCAGCAGCCTTAAATTTCAAGAGACCCAGTACTTC. The chain couples TRBV11-2 to TRBJ2-5; D is ambiguous. The germline V gene has CDR1 SGHAT and CDR2 FQNNGV. CDR3 size: 13 residues. The V gene lost 5 bases and the J gene lost 2 bases, with 9 bases spanning the gap.

This clonotype occurred a few times. The gene calls are TRBV25-1 and TRBJ1-5, with D hard to call. The CDR3 is 15 residues long. V gave up 6 bases and J gave up 3 bases, with 15 bases separating them. The V gene's germline CDR1 is MGHDK and CDR2 SYGVNS. The CDR3, as DNA: TGTGCCAGCAGCCCCTCGGGAGAGGACAATCAGCCCCAGCATTTT. Translation: CASSPSGEDNQPQHF.

The table lists this clonotype with many counts. J is TRBJ2-7 and V is TRBV29-1; tentative D call: TRBD1 (8 bases). CDR1 SQVTM and CDR2 ANQGSEA come from the germline V gene. V lost 7 bases, J lost 0 bases, and 25 bases lay in between. The CDR3 totals 17 residues. In nucleotides, the CDR3 is TGCAGCGCGCGGGGGACAGGACCCCGTAGAAGCTCCTACGAGCAGTACGTC. Protein: CSARGTGPRRSSYEQYV.

The sample holds many counts of this clonotype. This rearrangement joins TRBV4-3 to TRBJ2-1; 15 bases align to TRBD2. Trimming removed 4 bases from V and 8 bases from J; junction bases left unmatched: 3. CDR1 is LGHNA, CDR2 YSLEER, per germline. CDR3 length: 15 residues. The CDR3 DNA reads TGCGCCAGCAGCCGGACTAGCGGGAGGGGGGATGAGCAGTTCTTC. Encoded protein: CASSRTSGRGDEQFF.

This clonotype was counted at least ten times. The rearrangement uses TRBV28 and TRBJ1-3; 9 nucleotides align to TRBD1. V lost 4 bases and J lost 0; bases outside the gene matches: 4. The CDR3 sequence is 16 residues long. Germline values: CDR1 MDHEN, CDR2 SYDVKM. The CDR3 DNA is TGTGCCAGCAGTTCCGGGACAGGGAACTCTGGAAACACCATATATTTT. Translation: CASSSGTGNSGNTIYF.

This clonotype was detected many times. The chain uses TRBV24-1 and TRBJ2-1; perhaps D is TRBD1 or TRBD2 (5 bases each). CDR3 length: 18 residues. V dropped 3 bases and J dropped 0 bases, with 17 bases sitting between them. Germline V gene lookup returns CDR1 KGHDR and CDR2 SFDVKD. CDR3: CATSDLGVGGSSYNEQFF. Here the CDR3 DNA reads TGTGCCACCAGTGATCTGGGGGTAGGCGGAAGCTCCTACAATGAGCAGTTCTTC.

This clonotype was found many times. The rearrangement uses TRBV10-3 and TRBJ2-3, with D perhaps being TRBD1 or TRBD2 (6 bases each). CDR1 is ENHRY and CDR2 is SYGVKD in the germline V gene. V was cut by 4 bases and J by 7 bases, with 18 bases left in between. This CDR3 comprises 15 residues. DNA for the CDR3: TGTGCCATCAGTGTAAATACGGGGGCGCAAAATACGCAGTATTTT. Its translation is CAISVNTGAQNTQYF.

The table lists this clonotype with many counts. At one end the junction does not follow the germline gene, possibly because of a read error. The rearrangement uses TRBV13 and TRBJ1-1; TRBD1 agrees at 8 bases. This CDR3 is built from 14 residues. Germline CDR1 reads PRHDT; CDR2 reads FYEKMQ (reference sequence). CDR3 sequence: CASSLGQGGTEAFF. CDR3 in DNA: TGTGCCAGCAGCCTAGGACAGGGAGGGACTGAAGCTTTCTTT. Supplemented by reference TRBV13 and TRBJ1-1, the full variable domain reads AAGVIQSPRHLIKEKRETATLKCYPIPRHDTVYWYQQGPGQDPQFLISFYEKMQSDKGSIPDRFSAQQFSDYHSELNMSSLELGDSALYFCASSLGQGGTEAFFGQGTRLTVV.

This clonotype has a count of ten or more. The chain employs TRBV10-2 and TRBJ1-1; 8 nucleotides agree with TRBD1. This CDR3 spans 15 amino acids. V lost 7 bases to trimming and J lost 0 bases; unmatched junction nucleotides: 7. Germline loops: CDR1 WSHSY, CDR2 SAAADI. The CDR3 nucleotides read TGCGCCAGCACCCTAGAGACAGGGGTGAACACTGAAGCTTTCTTT. Amino acid sequence: CASTLETGVNTEAFF.

This clonotype was recorded at least ten times. V and J are TRBV6-6 and TRBJ2-5; D might be TRBD1 (6 bases). V lost 8 bases and J lost 5, with 24 bases in between. From germline, CDR1 is MNHNY and CDR2 SVGAGI (reference sequence). The CDR3 loop spans 16 amino acids. CDR3 sequence: CASVKVQGQVGETQYF. Here the CDR3 DNA reads TGTGCCAGCGTCAAGGTCCAGGGACAAGTAGGCGAGACCCAGTACTTC.

This clonotype was observed many times. The chain links TRBV20-1 to TRBJ2-1; 9 bases fit TRBD2. The trim removed 3 bases at V and 12 bases at J, leaving 12 bases unmatched. Germline CDR1 reads DFQATT; CDR2 reads SNEGSKA (reference sequence). The length of the CDR3 is 14 residues. Here the CDR3 DNA reads TGCAGTGCTAGGTGGCTAGCGGGACCCGGGTGGCAGTTCTTC. It yields the protein CSARWLAGPGWQFF.

This clonotype was observed many times. This chain uses TRBV28 with TRBJ2-1, with 9 positions matching TRBD1. Germline CDR1 MDHEN, CDR2 SYDVKM. The CDR3 sequence is 17 residues long. J lost 0 bases, V lost 7 bases, and 10 bases had no gene match. The CDR3 sequence: CASNYNRGPSSYNEQFF. DNA for the CDR3: TGTGCCAGCAATTATAACAGGGGGCCCAGCTCCTACAATGAGCAGTTCTTC.